Presented here are 13 T cell receptor beta chains from one specimen sequenced in a study of brain T cells in children with intractable seizures. Some clones are missing from TCRdb's copy, which holds only in-frame ones; the method was immunoSEQ multiplex PCR. The data hold around 100,000 clones, with 94% observed a single time. Sequencing was performed on peripheral blood, taken at surgery. These receptors came from a boy under two years old with hemimegalencephaly and intractable seizures.

This clone was detected only once. V and J are TRBV5-1 and TRBJ2-5, with unresolved D. Germline CDR1 reads SGHRS; CDR2 reads YFSETQ. Trimming left V 2 bases short and J 5 bases short, with 10 bases between. The CDR3 consists of 13 residues. The CDR3: CASSFVGRETQYF. CDR3 sequence (DNA): TGCGCCAGCAGCTTTGTGGGCAGGGAGACCCAGTACTTC.

The chain employs TRBV27 and TRBJ2-5, with D hard to call. CDR1 MNHEY and CDR2 SMNVEV come from the germline V gene (reference sequence). The CDR3 sequence is 12 residues long. V gave up 3 bases and J gave up 4 bases, with 6 bases separating them. CDR3 sequence: CASSFGGETQYF. The CDR3 nucleotides are TGTGCCAGCAGTTTCGGCGGAGAGACCCAGTACTTC.

The CDR3 DNA reads as TGCGCCAGCAGCACGGACAGGAGCTCCTACGAGCAGTACTTC. It codes for CASSTDRSSYEQYF. The V gene is TRBV5-1, the J gene TRBJ2-7, with 7 bases that match TRBD1. Germline-derived CDR1 and CDR2 are SGHRS and YFSETQ. With V trimmed by 4 bases and J by 0 bases, 4 bases remained unmatched. The CDR3 length is 14 residues.

The V and J genes are TRBV11-2 and TRBJ1-2; TRBD1 might be the D (6 bases). Trimming left V 0 bases short and J 6 bases short, with 11 bases between. The germline gives CDR1 SGHAT, CDR2 FQNNGV. This CDR3 has 14 amino acids. The CDR3 loop reads CASSLEGQTDGYTF. In nucleotides, the CDR3 is TGTGCCAGCAGCTTAGAAGGACAGACCGATGGCTACACCTTC.

V is TRBV9 and J is TRBJ2-7; TRBD1 matches at 9 bases. V gave up 3 bases and J gave up 6 bases; unmatched junction bases: 10. The CDR3 spans 15 residues. Germline CDR1 and CDR2: SGDLS and YYNGEE. This CDR3 reads CASSAGPGTGLEQYF. Written as DNA, the CDR3 is TGTGCCAGCAGCGCCGGGCCGGGGACAGGGCTCGAGCAGTACTTC.

The chain combines TRBV28 with TRBJ1-2; 12 bases match TRBD1. With V trimmed by 4 bases and J by 4 bases, 10 bases remained unmatched. The CDR3 has 17 amino acids. Germline-derived CDR1 and CDR2 are MDHEN and SYDVKM. The CDR3 DNA reads TGTGCCAGCAGTTCCCATTCCGGGACAGGGGGCGTCTATGGCTACACCTTC. Its translation: CASSSHSGTGGVYGYTF.

The chain carries TRBV5-4 and TRBJ2-5; possible D gene TRBD2, 6 bases. Germline lookup yields CDR1 SGHNT and CDR2 YYREEE (reference sequence). CDR3 length: 14 amino acids. Trimming took 0 bases from V and 3 from J, leaving 9 bases between them. The CDR3 DNA is TGTGCCAGCAGCTTGGGGACTACCAAAGAGACCCAGTACTTC. Amino acid sequence: CASSLGTTKETQYF.

The chain couples TRBV9 to TRBJ2-7; 11 positions match TRBD2. CDR1 and CDR2 from the germline V gene are SGDLS and YYNGEE. J lost 6 bases, V lost 4 bases, and 6 bases had no gene match. There are 14 residues in the CDR3. The CDR3 DNA is TGTGCCAGCAGCACCGGGACTAGCGGCGTCGAGCAGTACTTC. Its protein product is CASSTGTSGVEQYF.

The J gene is TRBJ2-1, the V gene TRBV9; tentatively, D is TRBD2 (6 bases). Trimming took off 3 bases at V and 8 bases at J, with 21 bases between the two ends. This CDR3 is 16 amino acids long. Per germline, CDR1 SGDLS and CDR2 YYNGEE. In DNA, the CDR3 is TGTGCCAGCAGCGCTCGGGAGCGCCAGGCCCCCCATGAGCAGTTCTTC. This codes for CASSARERQAPHEQFF.

The rearrangement uses TRBV6-5 and TRBJ2-3, with D perhaps matching TRBD2 (6 bases). V lost 10 bases, J lost 1 base, and 12 bases lay in between. The CDR3 runs 13 residues. Germline CDR1 MNHEY, CDR2 SVGAGI. In DNA form, the CDR3 reads TGTGCCACCGGAGGGCGGGGCACAGATACGCAGTATTTT. Amino acid sequence: CATGGRGTDTQYF.

The V and J genes are TRBV28 and TRBJ2-7; the D is unclear. Germline CDR1 reads MDHEN; CDR2 reads SYDVKM. The CDR3 spans 11 residues. Trimming took 7 bases from V and 6 from J, leaving 10 bases between them. DNA of the CDR3: TGTGCCAGCAAGGGCCTGGCCGAGCAGTACTTC. It specifies CASKGLAEQYF.

CDR3 nucleotides: TGTGCCAGCAGCGCCTCCGGGACAGGGTTTGAAGATACGCAGTATTTT. This gives the protein CASSASGTGFEDTQYF. The rearrangement uses TRBV7-3 and TRBJ2-3; 9 bases agree with TRBD1. This CDR3 spans 16 amino acids. In germline, CDR1 is SGHTA, CDR2 FQGTGA. V lost 5 bases, J lost 5 bases, and 11 bases stayed unmatched.

The V and J genes are TRBV4-2 and TRBJ2-7, with 8 bases identical to TRBD2. CDR3 size: 16 residues. Losses at the gene ends were 2 bases for V and 2 bases for J; bases not matched to a gene: 8. Germline CDR1 LGHNA, CDR2 YNFKEQ. CDR3 DNA sequence: TGTGCCAGCAGCCAAACAAGCGGGAGCCTCCCCTACGAGCAGTACTTC. Its translation: CASSQTSGSLPYEQYF.